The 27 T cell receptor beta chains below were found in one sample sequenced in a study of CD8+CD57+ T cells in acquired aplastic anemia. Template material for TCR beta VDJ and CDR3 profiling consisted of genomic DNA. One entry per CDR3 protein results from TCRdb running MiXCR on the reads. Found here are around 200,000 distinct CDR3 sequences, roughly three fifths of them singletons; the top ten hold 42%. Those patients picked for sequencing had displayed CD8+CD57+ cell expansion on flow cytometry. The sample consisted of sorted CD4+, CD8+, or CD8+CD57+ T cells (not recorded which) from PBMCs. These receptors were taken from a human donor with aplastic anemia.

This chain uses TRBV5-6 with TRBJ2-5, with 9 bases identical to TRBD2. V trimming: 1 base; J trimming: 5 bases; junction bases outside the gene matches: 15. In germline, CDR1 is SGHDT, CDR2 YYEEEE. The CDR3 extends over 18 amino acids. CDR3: CASSLQWSSGAPRETQYF. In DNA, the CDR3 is TGTGCCAGCAGCTTGCAGTGGTCTAGCGGGGCACCCCGGGAGACCCAGTACTTC. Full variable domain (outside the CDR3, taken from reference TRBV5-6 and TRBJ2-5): DAGVTQSPTHLIKTRGQQVTLRCSPKSGHDTVSWYQQALGQGPQFIFQYYEEEERQRGNFPDRFSGHQFPNYSSELNVNALLLGDSALYLCASSLQWSSGAPRETQYFGPGTRLLVL.

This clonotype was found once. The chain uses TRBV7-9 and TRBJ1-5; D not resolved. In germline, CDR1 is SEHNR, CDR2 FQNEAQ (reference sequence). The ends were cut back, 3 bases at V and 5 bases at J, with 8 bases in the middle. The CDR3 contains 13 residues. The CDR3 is CASSFSFHQPQHF. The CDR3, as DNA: TGTGCCAGCAGCTTCTCCTTTCATCAGCCCCAGCATTTT.

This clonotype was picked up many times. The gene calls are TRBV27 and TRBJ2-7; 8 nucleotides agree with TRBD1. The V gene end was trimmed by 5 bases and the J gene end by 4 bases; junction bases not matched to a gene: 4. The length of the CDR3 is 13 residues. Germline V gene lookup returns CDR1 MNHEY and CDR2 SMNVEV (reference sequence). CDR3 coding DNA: TGTGCCAGCAGTCCACGGACAGGGTACGAGCAGTACTTC. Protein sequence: CASSPRTGYEQYF.

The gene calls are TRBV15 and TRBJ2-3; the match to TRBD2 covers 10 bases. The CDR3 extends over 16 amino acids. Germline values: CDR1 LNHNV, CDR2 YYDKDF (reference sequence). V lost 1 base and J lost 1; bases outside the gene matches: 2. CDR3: CATSRGTSGGTDTQYF. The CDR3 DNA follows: TGTGCCACCAGCAGAGGAACTAGCGGGGGCACAGATACGCAGTATTTT.

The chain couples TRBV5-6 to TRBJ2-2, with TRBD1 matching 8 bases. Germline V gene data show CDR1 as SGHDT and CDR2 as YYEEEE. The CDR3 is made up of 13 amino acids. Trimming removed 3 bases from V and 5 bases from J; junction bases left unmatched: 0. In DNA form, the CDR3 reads TGTGCCAGCAGCTGGGACAGGACCGGGGAGCTGTTTTTT. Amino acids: CASSWDRTGELFF.

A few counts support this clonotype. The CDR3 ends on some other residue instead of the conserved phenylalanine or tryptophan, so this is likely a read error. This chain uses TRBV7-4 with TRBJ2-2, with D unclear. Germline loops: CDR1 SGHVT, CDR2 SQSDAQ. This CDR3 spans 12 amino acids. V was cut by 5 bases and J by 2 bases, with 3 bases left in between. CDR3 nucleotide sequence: TGTGCCAGCAGCCTCAACACCGGGGAGCTGTTTTCT. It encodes CASSLNTGELFS.

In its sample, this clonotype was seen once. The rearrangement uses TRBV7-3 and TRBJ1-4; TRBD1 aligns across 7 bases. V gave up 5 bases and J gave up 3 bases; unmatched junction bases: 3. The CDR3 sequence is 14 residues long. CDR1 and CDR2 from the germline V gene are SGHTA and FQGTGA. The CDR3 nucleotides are TGTGCCAGCAGCCCGACAGGGCCTAATGAAAAACTGTTTTTT. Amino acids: CASSPTGPNEKLFF.

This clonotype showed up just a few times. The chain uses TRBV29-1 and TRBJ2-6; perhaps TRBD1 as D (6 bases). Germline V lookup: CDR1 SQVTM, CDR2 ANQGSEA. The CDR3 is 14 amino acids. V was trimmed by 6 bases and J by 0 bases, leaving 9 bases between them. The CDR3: CSVGDISGANVLTF. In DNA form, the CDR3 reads TGCAGCGTGGGGGACATCTCTGGGGCCAACGTCCTGACTTTC.

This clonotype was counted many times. The CDR3 bases are TGTGCCAGCAGCTACCAAGGACAGGGCTACGAGCAGTACTTC. This sequence encodes CASSYQGQGYEQYF. The chain combines TRBV7-9 with TRBJ2-7; TRBD1 matches 8 bases. Germline V gives CDR1 SEHNR, CDR2 FQNEAQ (reference sequence). This CDR3 has 14 amino acids. Trimming removed 4 bases from V and 3 bases from J; junction bases left unmatched: 5.

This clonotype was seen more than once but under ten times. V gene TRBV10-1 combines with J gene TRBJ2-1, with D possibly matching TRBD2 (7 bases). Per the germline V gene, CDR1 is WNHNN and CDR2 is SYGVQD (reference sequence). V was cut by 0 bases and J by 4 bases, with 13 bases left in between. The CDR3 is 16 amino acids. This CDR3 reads CASSESRGATYNEQFF. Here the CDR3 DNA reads TGCGCCAGCAGTGAGTCTCGGGGGGCGACGTACAATGAGCAGTTCTTC.

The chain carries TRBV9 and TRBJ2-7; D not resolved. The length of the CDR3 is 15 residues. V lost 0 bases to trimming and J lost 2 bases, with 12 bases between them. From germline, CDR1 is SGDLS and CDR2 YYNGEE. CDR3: CASSVEAGYTYEQYF. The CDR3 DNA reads TGTGCCAGCAGCGTAGAGGCAGGTTATACCTACGAGCAGTACTTC.

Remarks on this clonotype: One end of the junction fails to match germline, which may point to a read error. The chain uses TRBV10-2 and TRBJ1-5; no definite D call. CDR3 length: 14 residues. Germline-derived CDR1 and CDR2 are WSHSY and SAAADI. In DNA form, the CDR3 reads TGCGCCATCAGTGACGACCTAACGGGTCAGCCCCAGCATTTT. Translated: CAISDDLTGQPQHF.

Here the CDR3 DNA reads TGCAGTGGCCCACTGGGGGTCTTGCATGGCTACACCTTC. The encoded protein is CSGPLGVLHGYTF. The V call is TRBV20-1, the J call TRBJ1-2, with D perhaps matching TRBD1 (5 bases). CDR1 is DFQATT and CDR2 is SNEGSKA in the germline V gene (reference sequence). This CDR3 has 13 amino acids. Between the trimmed V and J ends, which lost 7 bases and 6 bases, there was a span of 18 bases.

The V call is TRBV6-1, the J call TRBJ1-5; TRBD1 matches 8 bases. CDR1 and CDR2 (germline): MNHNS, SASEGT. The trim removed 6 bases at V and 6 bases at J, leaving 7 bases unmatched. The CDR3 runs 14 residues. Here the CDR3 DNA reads TGTGCCAGCAGAGCTGGGACAGGACTTCAGCCCCAGCATTTT. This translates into CASRAGTGLQPQHF.

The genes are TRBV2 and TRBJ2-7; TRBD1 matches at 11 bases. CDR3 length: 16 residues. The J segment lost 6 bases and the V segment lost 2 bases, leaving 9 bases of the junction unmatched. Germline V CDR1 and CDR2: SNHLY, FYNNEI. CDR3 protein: CASSECAGTGGCEQYF. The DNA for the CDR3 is TGTGCCAGCAGTGAATGTGCGGGGACAGGGGGATGCGAGCAGTACTTC.

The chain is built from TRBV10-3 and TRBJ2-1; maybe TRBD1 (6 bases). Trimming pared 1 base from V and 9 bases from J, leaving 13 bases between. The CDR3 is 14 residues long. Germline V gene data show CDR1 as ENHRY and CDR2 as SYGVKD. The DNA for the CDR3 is TGTGCCATCAGTGAGTACAGGGATGCAGGTGAGCAGTTCTTC. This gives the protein CAISEYRDAGEQFF.

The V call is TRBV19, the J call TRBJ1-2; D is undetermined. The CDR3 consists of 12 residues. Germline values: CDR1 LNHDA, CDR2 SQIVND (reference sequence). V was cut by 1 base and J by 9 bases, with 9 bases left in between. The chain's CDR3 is CASSIGGDRYTF. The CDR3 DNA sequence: TGTGCCAGTAGTATAGGCGGGGATCGCTACACCTTC.

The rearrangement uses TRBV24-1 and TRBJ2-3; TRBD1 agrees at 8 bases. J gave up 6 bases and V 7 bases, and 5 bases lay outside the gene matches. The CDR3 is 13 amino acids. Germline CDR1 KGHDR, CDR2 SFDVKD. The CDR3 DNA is TGTGCCACCAGCCTGGACAGGGCCGATACGCAGTATTTT. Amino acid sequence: CATSLDRADTQYF.

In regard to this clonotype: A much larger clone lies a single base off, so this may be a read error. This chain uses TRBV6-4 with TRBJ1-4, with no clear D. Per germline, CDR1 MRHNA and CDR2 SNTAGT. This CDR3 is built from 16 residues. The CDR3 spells CASSGRRCATNEKLLF. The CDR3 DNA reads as TGTGCCAGCAGTGGAAGGAGGTGTGCAACTAATGAAAAACTGCTTTTT.

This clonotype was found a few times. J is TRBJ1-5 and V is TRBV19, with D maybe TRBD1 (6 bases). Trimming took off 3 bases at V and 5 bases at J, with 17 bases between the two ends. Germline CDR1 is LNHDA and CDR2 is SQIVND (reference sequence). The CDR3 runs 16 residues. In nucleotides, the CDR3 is TGTGCCAGTAGTATTTGGGGGGCAGTAGTCGATCAGCCCCAGCATTTT. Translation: CASSIWGAVVDQPQHF.

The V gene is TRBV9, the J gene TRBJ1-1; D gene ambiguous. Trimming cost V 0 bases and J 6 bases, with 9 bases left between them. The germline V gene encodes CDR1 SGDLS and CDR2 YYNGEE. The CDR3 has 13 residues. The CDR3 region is CASSVDLAAEAFF. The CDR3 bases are TGTGCCAGCAGCGTAGATTTGGCAGCTGAAGCTTTCTTT.

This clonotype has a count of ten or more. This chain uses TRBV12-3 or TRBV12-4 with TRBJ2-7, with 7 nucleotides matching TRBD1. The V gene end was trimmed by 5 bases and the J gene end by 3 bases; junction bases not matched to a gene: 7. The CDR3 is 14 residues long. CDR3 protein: CASSVGQYDYEQYF. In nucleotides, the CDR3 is TGTGCCAGCAGTGTGGGACAGTACGACTACGAGCAGTACTTC.

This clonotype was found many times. The CDR3 loop is CASSHRQNTEAFF. Here the CDR3 DNA reads TGTGCCAGCAGCCATCGACAGAACACTGAAGCTTTCTTT. The chain employs TRBV3-1 and TRBJ1-1, with no clear D. Looked up from germline, CDR1 is LGHDT and CDR2 is YNNKEL (reference sequence). This CDR3 has 13 residues. The ends were cut back, 3 bases at V and 1 base at J, with 6 bases in the middle.

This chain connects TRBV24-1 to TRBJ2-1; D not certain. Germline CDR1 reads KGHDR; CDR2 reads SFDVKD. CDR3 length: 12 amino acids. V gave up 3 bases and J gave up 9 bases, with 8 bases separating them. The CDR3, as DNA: TGTGCCACCAGTGATCAGACATCTGAGCAGTTCTTC. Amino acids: CATSDQTSEQFF.

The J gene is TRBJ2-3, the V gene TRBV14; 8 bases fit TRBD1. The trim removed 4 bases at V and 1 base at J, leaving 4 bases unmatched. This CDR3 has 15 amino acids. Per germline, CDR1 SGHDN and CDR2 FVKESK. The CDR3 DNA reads TGTGCCAGCAGCCTAATGGGACAGGGCACAGATACGCAGTATTTT. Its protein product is CASSLMGQGTDTQYF. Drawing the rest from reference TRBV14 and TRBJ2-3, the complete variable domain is EAGVTQFPSHSVIEKGQTVTLRCDPISGHDNLYWYRRVMGKEIKFLLHFVKESKQDESGMPNNRFLAERTGGTYSTLKVQPAELEDSGVYFCASSLMGQGTDTQYFGPGTRLTVL.

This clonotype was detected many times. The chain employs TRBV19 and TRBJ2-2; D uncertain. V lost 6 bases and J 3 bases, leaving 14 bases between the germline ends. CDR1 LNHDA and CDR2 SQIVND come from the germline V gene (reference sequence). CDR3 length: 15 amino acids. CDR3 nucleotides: TGTGCCAGTAGCATCACTGGGTTTGACACCGGGGAGCTGTTTTTT. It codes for CASSITGFDTGELFF.

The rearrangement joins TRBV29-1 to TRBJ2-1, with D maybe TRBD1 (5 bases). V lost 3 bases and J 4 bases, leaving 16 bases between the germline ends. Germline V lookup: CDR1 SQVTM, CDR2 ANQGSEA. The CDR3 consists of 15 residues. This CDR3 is CSVELPDRGYNEQFF. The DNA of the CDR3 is TGCAGCGTTGAGTTACCCGACAGAGGATACAATGAGCAGTTCTTC.